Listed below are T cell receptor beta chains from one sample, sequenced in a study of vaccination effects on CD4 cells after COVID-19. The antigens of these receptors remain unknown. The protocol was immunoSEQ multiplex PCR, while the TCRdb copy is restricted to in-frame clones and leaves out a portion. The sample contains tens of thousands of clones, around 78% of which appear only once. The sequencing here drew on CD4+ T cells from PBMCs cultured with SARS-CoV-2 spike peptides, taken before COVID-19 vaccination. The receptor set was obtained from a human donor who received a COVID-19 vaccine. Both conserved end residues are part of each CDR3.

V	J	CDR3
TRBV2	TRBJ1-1	CASSGNRVNTEAFF
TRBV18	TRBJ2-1	CASSPRGLAGNEQFF
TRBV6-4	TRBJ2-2	CASSPRDRNTGELFF
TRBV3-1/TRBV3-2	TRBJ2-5	CASSQAAETQYF
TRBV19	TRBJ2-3	CASSIGPDTQYF
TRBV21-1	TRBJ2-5	CASSKVISGGGETQYF
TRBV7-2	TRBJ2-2	CASSPPRTGWTGELFF
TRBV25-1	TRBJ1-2	CASTPLGGGAHYGYTF
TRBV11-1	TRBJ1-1	CASSGDRGPEAFF
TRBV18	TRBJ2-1	CASSRQGASYNEQFF
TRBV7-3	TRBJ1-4	CASSLILSRGLTEKLFF
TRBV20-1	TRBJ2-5	CSAGPVETQYF
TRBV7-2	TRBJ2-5	CASSLAGPETQYF
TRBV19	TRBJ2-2	CASSTQDSGELFF
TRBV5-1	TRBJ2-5	CASSSGLPGGQETQYF
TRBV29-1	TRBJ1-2	CSLGGNYGYTF
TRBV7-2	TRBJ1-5	CASSLMAGQPQHF
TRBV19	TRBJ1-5	CASSIQGGQPQHF
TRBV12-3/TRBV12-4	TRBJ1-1	CASSLLGTEAFF
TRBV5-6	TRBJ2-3	CASSLTSGGADTQYF
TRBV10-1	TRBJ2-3	CASSDPSGSTDTQYF
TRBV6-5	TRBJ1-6	CASSFDRVSPLHF
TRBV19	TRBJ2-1	CATSDRGGIGEQFF
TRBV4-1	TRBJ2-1	CASSQGPPRSPSNNEQFF
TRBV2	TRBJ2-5	CASSQGLAGGQETQYF
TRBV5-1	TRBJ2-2	CASSATGGYTGELFF
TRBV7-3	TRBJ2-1	CASSLEPSGGEQFF
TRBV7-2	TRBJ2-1	CASSSFGQGVNEQFF
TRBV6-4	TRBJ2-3	CASTLGDSTDTQYF
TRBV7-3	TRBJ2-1	CASSPQGGGRYNEQFF
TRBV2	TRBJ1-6	CASSADRNNSPLHF
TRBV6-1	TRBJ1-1	CASSGRQGGGVTTEAFF
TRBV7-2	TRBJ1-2	CASSLGRGTEYGYTF
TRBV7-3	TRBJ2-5	CASSPIAGQETQYF
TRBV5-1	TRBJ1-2	CASSPASDRTTTF
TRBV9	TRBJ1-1	CASSGLGTLNTEAFF
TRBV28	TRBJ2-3	CASRKAGGPHYTQYF
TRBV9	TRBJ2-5	CASSPAWGGETQYF
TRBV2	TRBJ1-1	CASSPDTEAFF
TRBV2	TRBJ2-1	CASRPTGLPNNEQFF
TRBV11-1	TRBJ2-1	CASSLGGGWYNEQFF
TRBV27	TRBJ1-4	CASSDYRGGTNEKLFF
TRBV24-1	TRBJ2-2	CATREGTGELFF
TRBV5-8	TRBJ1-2	CASSLGQSNYGYTF
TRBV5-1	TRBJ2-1	CASSLVLGPGEQFF
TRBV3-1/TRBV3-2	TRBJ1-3	CASSLGGGNTIYF
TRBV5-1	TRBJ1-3	CASSPGLPISGNTIYF
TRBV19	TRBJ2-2	CASTPDRVYGELFF
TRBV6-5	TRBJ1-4	CASSTGDRANEKLFF
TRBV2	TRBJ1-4	CASIPLEGEKLFF
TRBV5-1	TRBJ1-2	CASSLGAPTNYGYTF
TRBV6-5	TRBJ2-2	CASSYGWDATGELFF
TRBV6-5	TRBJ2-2	CATRQGDTGELFF
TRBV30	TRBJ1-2	CAWSVQTGPYGYTF
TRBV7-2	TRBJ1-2	CASSPDSLYGYTF
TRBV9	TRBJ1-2	CASSAQGYGYTF
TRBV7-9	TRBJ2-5	CASSLELAVGRAETQYF